The rows below give T cell receptor beta chains drawn from one sample of a study of blood T cell repertoires in COVID-19. Assay: immunoSEQ multiplex PCR; the TCRdb copy retains only in-frame clones and omits some. The sample has around 87,000 clones; roughly 71% are singletons. Sequenced: peripheral blood. The receptor set was obtained from a woman older than 75 with acute or convalescent COVID-19. Each CDR3 is given without its conserved first and last residue. Each record gives: V gene, CDR3 protein.

>TRBV6-1
ASSERDRRTEAF
>TRBV28
ALRSSYNEQF
>TRBV5-8
ASSLDGNGYT
>TRBV6-2/TRBV6-3
ASSQGGDYEQY
>TRBV28
ASGGTGREQY
>TRBV4-1
ASSQAMGQSIYEQY
>TRBV27
ASSTRLAGAQETQY
>TRBV19
ASSDGRGLAKNIQY
>TRBV6-5
ASSPSGSVAF
>TRBV30
AWSAPLGGPSDNEQF
>TRBV10-3
AIGQGEGDEQF
>TRBV9
ASSPVGLGTQY
>TRBV11-2
ASSAGTAYHNEQF
>TRBV4-2
ASSHEQGYEQY
>TRBV28
ASSLPPRAGGGETQY
>TRBV6-2/TRBV6-3
ASSYPRASGNEQF
>TRBV6-2/TRBV6-3
ASSSGRGLGGDQPQH
>TRBV19
ASSVFTTGMDTQY
>TRBV24-1
ATATASGTDTQY
>TRBV7-9
ASSPGLAEGDEQF
>TRBV6-1
ASSEFGQGNYEQY
>TRBV2
ASSARTGGLEKLF
>TRBV7-2
ASSPRDRGTTEAF
>TRBV7-3
ASSHAAGGNEQF
>TRBV6-1
ASSEALGRTEAF
>TRBV5-1
ASSFPQAGELF
>TRBV7-9
ASSLGDSLNTEAF
>TRBV10-3
AISESRTGLSNQPQH
>TRBV19
ASSMGLAGGYEQF
>TRBV19
ASSIMQGDYGYT
>TRBV5-5
ASSLVAGSLGGANVLT
>TRBV29-1
SVCWSRVTEAF